This TCR beta chain derives from a study of human T cells and chemical hapten exposure. Study-level background: The sensitizing agent was 2% DPC, placed on 2 cm by 2 cm of upper inner arm skin. Application of 0.01% DPC to the upper back was done by patch test, with a reading at 6 days.

Separate cDNA molecules received unique molecular identifiers, which the library attached to them. TCRdb ran MiXCR on the RACE reads and lists one entry per CDR3 protein. The data show about 49,000 distinct CDR3 sequences, about 10% seen once. Broader study findings: PT1 expanded TCR numbers rose with patch test score.

This sample's time point: patch test 1, 2 weeks after DPC sensitization. Described treatment: therapeutic diphenylcyclopropenone sensitization with weekly scalp DPC. CDR3 length equals 13 residues. Germline V gives CDR1 DFQATT, CDR2 SNEGSKA (reference sequence). V was cut by 6 bases and J by 1 base, with 10 bases left in between. Many counts were recorded for this clonotype. No antigen is known for it. Here the sequenced sample was whole blood, taken in connection with sensitization to the hapten diphenylcyclopropenone (DPC). The V and J genes are TRBV20-1 and TRBJ1-5; no clear D gene. The TCR originated in a woman aged 45-59 years with alopecia areata. Some clones in this sample may be carry-over from other donors' samples. Written as DNA, the CDR3 is TGCAGTGCCCTTTTAGGGAGCAATCAGCCCCAGCATTTT. Its translation: CSALLGSNQPQHF.